This TCR beta chain originates from a study of T-cell memory formation after mild COVID-19. Regarding the study as a whole: Clonal second-wave expansions that peaked on day 37 had unconfirmed SARS-CoV-2 specificity.

V was pared by 0 bases and J by 9 bases, with 19 bases between. Per germline, CDR1 SGDLS and CDR2 YYNGEE. This CDR3 is 15 amino acids long. Remarks on this clonotype: Antigen: not known.

MiXCR was run by TCRdb on the 5' RACE reads, yielding one entry per CDR3 protein. The sample has some 150,000 distinct CDR3 sequences, less than 20% seen once. This sequence joins TRBV9 and TRBJ2-7; D remains ambiguous. The material sequenced was PBMCs or a T cell subset sorted from them (not recorded which). This sequence was found in an adult woman who had mild COVID-19 (a few samples of this study predate the infection). Cell type and time point are not known. The CDR3 is CASSVAIGQSVVQYF. The CDR3 DNA sequence: TGTGCCAGCAGCGTAGCTATAGGGCAGTCGGTGGTGCAGTACTTC.